This T cell receptor beta chain was captured by sequencing in a study of blood T cell repertoires in COVID-19. Study as a whole: T cells, B-cell-depleted T cells, or PBMCs provided the cDNA or gDNA that served as material.

Study processing details: Estimation of nucleated cell counts relied on the amplification of reference gene primers. Sequencing used immunoSEQ multiplex PCR; TCRdb keeps in-frame clones, though not all of them. V and J calls and clone size are given by that table; D and trimming were obtained from the DNA. The table lists around 260,000 clones, about 85% of them singletons. The sequence derives from a man between 18 and 35 years old with active or convalescent COVID-19. Sequences were obtained from peripheral blood.

CDR3 sequence (DNA): TGTGCCAGCACCCGGGCGGGGGCTTCCGGCTACACCTTC. Translating it yields CASTRAGASGYTF. The rearrangement joins TRBV7-2 to TRBJ1-2, with D possibly matching TRBD1 (6 bases). Trimming cost V 7 bases and J 8 bases, with 17 bases left between them. The germline V gene has CDR1 SGHTA and CDR2 FQGNSA. This CDR3 has 13 residues.